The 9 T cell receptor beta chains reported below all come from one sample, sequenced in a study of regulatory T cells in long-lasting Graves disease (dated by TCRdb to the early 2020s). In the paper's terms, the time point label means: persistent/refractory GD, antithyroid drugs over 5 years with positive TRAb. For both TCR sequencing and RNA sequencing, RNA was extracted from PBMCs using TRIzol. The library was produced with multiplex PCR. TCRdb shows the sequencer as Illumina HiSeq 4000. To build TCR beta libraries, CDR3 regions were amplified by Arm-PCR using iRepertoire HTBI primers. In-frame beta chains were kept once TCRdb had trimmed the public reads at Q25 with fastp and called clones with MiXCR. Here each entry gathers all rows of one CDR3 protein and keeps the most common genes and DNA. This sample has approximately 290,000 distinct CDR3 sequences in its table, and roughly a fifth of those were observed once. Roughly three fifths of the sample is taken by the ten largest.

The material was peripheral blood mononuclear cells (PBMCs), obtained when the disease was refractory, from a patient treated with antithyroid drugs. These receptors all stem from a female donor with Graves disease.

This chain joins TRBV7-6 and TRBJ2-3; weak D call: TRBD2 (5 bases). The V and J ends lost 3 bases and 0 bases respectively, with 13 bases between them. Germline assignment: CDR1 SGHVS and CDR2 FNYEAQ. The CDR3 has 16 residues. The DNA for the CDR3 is TGTGCCAGCAGCTTTTTGGGCGGAGGTAGCACAGATACGCAGTATTTT. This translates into CASSFLGGGSTDTQYF.

The CDR3: CASSHRRGTGGVISSYEQYF. DNA for the CDR3: TGTGCCAGCAGCCATAGGCGGGGGACAGGGGGCGTAATATCCTCCTACGAGCAGTACTTC. This chain connects TRBV14 to TRBJ2-7, with 12 bases aligning to TRBD1. Germline V gene sequence: CDR1 SGHDN, CDR2 FVKESK. Germline trimming cut 3 bases from V and 0 bases from J; bases unmatched to any gene: 15. This CDR3 spans 20 amino acids.

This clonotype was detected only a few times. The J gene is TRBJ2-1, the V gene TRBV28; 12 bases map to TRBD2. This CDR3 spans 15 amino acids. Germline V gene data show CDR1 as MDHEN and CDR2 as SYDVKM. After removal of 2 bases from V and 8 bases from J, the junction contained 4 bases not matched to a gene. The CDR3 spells CASSLRLAGGYEQFF. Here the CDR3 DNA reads TGTGCCAGCAGTTTACGGCTAGCGGGGGGGTATGAGCAGTTCTTC.

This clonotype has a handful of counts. CDR3 residues: CASSLAIRGEVDTEAFF. CDR3 nucleotide sequence: TGTGCCAGCAGTTTAGCAATCAGGGGCGAGGTGGACACTGAAGCTTTCTTT. V and J are TRBV12-3 or TRBV12-4 and TRBJ1-1; TRBD1 might be the D (6 bases). Trimming stripped 0 bases from V and 3 bases from J, with 17 bases between. This CDR3 is built from 17 residues.

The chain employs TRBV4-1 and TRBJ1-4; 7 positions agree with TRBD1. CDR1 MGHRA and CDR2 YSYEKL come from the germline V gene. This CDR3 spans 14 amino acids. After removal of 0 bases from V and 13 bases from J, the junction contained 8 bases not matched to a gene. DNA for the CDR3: TGCGCCAGCAGCCAAGATACTCAGGGGGTTGCACTGTTTTTT. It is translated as CASSQDTQGVALFF.

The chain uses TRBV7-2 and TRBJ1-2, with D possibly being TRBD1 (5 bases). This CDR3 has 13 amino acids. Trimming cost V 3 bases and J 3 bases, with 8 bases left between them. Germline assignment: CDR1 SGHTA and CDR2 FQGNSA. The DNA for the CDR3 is TGTGCCAGCAGCTTTGACAGCGACTATGGCTACACCTTC. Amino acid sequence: CASSFDSDYGYTF.

The CDR3 sequence: CASSRGADQPQHF. CDR3 nucleotide sequence: TGTGCCAGCAGCCGGGGGGCGGATCAGCCCCAGCATTTT. This chain links TRBV6-1 with TRBJ1-5, with D tentatively TRBD1 (6 bases). Per the germline V gene, CDR1 is MNHNS and CDR2 is SASEGT. V lost 6 bases, J lost 5 bases, and 11 bases lay in between. There are 13 residues in the CDR3.

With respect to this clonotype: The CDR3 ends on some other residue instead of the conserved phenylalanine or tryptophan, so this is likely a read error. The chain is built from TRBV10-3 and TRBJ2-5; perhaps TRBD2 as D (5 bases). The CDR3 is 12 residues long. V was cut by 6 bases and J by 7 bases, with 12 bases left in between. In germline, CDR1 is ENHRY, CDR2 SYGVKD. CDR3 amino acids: CAIRRAEGTQYL. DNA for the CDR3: TGTGCCATCAGGCGGGCGGAAGGGACCCAGTACCTC.

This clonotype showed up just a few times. In nucleotides, the CDR3 is TGTGCCAGCAGCTCCGAGACGAGGGAAGGCTTCTTT. Residues: CASSSETREGFF. The rearrangement joins TRBV7-3 to TRBJ1-1; D gene unclear. Germline V lookup: CDR1 SGHTA, CDR2 FQGTGA. Trimming left V 4 bases short and J 14 bases short, with 17 bases between. The CDR3 consists of 12 residues.